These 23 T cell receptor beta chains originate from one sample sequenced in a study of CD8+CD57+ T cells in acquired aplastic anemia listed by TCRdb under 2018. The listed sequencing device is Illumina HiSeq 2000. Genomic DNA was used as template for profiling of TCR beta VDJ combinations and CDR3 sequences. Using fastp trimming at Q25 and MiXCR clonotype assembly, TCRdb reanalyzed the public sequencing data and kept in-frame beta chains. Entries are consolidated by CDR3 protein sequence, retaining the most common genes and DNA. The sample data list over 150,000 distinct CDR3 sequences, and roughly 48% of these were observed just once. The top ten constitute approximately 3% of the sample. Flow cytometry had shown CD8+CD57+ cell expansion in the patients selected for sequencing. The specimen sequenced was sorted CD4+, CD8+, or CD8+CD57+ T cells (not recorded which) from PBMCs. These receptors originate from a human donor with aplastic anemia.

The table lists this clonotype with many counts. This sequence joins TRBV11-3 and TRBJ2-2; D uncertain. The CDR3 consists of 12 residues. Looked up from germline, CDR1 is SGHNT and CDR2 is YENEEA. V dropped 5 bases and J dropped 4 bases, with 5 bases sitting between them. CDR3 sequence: CASSPSTGELFF. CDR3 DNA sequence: TGTGCCAGCAGCCCCTCCACCGGGGAGCTGTTTTTT.

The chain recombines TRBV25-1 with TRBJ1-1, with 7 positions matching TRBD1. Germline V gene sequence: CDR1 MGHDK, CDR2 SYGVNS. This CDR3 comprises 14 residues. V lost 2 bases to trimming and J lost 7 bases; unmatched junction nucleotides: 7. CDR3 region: CASSEVVQGGEAFF. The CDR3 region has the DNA TGTGCCAGCAGTGAAGTCGTGCAGGGGGGTGAAGCTTTCTTT.

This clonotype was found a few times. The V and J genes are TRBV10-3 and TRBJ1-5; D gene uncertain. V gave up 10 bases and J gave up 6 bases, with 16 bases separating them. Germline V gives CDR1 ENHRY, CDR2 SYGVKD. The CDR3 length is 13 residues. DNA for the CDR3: TGTGCCACCCAAATGTTGGGTGGTCAGCCCCAGCATTTT. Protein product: CATQMLGGQPQHF.

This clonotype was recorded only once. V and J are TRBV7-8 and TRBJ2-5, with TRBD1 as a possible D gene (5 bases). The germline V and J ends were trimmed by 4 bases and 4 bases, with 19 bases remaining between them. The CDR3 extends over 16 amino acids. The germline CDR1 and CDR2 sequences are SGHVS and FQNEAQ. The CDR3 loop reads CASSSISTRQGETQYF. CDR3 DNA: TGTGCCAGCAGCTCAATATCGACAAGGCAGGGAGAGACCCAGTACTTC.

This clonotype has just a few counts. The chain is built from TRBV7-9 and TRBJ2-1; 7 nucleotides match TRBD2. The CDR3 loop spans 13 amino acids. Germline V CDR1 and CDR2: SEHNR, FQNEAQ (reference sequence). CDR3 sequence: CAGKRDSYNEQFF. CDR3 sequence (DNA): TGTGCAGGAAAGCGGGACTCCTACAATGAGCAGTTCTTC.

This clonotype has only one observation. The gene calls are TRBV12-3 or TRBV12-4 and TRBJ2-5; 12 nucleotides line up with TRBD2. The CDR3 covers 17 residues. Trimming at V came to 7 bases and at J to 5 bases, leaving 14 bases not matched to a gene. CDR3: CASTLGLAGGPGETQYF. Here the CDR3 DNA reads TGTGCCAGCACCTTGGGGCTAGCGGGAGGGCCTGGGGAGACCCAGTACTTC.

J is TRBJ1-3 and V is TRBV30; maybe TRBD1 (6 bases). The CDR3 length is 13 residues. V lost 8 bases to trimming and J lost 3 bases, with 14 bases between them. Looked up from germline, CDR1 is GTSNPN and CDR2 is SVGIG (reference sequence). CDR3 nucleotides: TGTGCCGGTAACGGACAGCGTGGAAACACCATATATTTT. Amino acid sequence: CAGNGQRGNTIYF.

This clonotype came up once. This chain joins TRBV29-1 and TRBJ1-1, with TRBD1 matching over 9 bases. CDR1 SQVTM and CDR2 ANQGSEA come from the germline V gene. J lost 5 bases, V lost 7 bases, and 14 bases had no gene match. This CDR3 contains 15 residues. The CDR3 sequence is CSARDQTGGGTEAFF. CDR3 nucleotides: TGCAGCGCCAGAGACCAAACAGGGGGCGGGACTGAAGCTTTCTTT.

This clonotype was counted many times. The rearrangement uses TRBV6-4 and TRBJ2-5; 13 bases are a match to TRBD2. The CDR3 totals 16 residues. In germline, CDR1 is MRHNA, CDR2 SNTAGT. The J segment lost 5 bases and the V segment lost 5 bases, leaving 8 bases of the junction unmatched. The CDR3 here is CASSPGLAGPLETQYF. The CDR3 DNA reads TGTGCCAGCAGTCCGGGACTAGCGGGACCCCTCGAGACCCAGTACTTC.

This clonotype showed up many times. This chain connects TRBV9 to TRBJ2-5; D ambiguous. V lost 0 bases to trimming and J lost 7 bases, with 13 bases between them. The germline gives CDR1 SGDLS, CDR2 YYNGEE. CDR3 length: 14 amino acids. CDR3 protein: CASSVVGQSGTQYF. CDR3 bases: TGTGCCAGCAGCGTAGTCGGGCAATCGGGGACCCAGTACTTC.

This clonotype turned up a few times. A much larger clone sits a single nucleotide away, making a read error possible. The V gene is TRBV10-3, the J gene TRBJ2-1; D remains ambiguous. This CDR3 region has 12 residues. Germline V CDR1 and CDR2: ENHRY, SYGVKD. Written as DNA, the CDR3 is TGTGGCATCAGATCAGTATTGACTCAGCAGTTCTTC. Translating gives CGIRSVLTQQFF.

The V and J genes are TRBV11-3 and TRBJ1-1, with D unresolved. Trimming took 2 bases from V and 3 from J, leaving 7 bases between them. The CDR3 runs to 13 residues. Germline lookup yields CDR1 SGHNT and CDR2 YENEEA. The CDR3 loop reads CASSLTGYTEAFF. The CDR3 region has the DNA TGTGCCAGCAGCTTAACGGGGTACACTGAAGCTTTCTTT.

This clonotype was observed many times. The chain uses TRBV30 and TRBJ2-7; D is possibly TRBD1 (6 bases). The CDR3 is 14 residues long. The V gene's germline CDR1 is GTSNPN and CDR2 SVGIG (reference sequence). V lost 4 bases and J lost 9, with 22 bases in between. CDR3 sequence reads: CAWNRDIALPRQYF. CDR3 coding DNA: TGTGCCTGGAACCGGGACATCGCTCTCCCTCGGCAGTACTTC.

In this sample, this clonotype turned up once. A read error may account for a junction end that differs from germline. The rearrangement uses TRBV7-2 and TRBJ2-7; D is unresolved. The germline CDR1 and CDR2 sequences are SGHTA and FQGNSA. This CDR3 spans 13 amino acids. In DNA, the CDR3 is TGCGCCAGCAGCCAAGCCCACACCTACGAGCAGTACTTC. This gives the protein CASSQAHTYEQYF.

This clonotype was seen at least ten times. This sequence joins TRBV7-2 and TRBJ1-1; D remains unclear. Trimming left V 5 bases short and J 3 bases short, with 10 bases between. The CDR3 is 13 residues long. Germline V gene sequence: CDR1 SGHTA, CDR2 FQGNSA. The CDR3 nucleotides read TGTGCCAGCAGCCCCCGGACGCACACTGAAGCTTTCTTT. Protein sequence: CASSPRTHTEAFF. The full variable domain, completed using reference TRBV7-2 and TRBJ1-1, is GAGVSQSPSNKVTEKGKDVELRCDPISGHTALYWYRQSLGQGLEFLIYFQGNSAPDKSGLPSDRFSAERTGGSVSTLTIQRTQQEDSAVYLCASSPRTHTEAFFGQGTRLTVV.

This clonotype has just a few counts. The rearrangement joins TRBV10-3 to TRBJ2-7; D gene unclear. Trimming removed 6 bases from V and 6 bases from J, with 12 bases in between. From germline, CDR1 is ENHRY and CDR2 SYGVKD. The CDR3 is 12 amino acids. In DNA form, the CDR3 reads TGTGCCATCAGCGACAATCTCTCCGAGCAGTACTTC. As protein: CAISDNLSEQYF.

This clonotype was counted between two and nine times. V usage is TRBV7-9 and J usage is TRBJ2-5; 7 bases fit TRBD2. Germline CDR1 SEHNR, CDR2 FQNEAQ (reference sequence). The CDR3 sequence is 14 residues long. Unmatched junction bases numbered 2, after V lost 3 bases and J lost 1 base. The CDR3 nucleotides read TGTGCCAGCAGCTTTTCTAGCGGCCAAGAGACCCAGTACTTC. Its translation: CASSFSSGQETQYF. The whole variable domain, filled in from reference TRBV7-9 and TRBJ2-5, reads DTGVSQNPRHKITKRGQNVTFRCDPISEHNRLYWYRQTLGQGPEFLTYFQNEAQLEKSRLLSDRFSAERPKGSFSTLEIQRTEQGDSAMYLCASSFSSGQETQYFGPGTRLLVL.

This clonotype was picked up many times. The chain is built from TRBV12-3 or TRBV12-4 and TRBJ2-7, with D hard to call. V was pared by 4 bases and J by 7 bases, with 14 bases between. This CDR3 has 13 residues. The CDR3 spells CASSSDGIGEQYF. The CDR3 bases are TGTGCCAGCAGTTCAGACGGCATAGGTGAGCAGTACTTC.

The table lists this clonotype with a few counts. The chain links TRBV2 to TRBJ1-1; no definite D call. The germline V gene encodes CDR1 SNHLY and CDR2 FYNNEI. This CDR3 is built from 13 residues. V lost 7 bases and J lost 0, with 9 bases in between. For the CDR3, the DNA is TGTGCCAGCACGCCACTCATGAACACTGAAGCTTTCTTT. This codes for CASTPLMNTEAFF.

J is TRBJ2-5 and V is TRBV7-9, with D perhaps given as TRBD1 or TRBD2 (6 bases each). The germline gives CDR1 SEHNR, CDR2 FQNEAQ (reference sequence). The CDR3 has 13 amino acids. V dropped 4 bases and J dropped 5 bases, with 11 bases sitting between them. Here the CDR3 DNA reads TGTGCCAGCAGCTCCACGGGGGCCGAGACCCAGTACTTC. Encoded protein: CASSSTGAETQYF.

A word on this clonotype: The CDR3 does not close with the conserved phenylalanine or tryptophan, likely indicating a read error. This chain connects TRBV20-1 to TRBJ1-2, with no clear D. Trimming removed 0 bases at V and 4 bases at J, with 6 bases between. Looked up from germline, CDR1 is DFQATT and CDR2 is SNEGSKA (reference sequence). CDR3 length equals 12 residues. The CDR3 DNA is TGCAGTGCTAGAGATCACGGCTATGGCTACACCCTC. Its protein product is CSARDHGYGYTL.

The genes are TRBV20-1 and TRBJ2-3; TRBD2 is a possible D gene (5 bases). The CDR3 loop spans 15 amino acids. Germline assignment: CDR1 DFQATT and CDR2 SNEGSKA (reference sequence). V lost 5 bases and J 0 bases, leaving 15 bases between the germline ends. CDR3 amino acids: CSARQLAKSTDTQYF. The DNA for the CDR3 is TGCAGTGCTCGCCAGCTAGCAAAAAGCACAGATACGCAGTATTTT.

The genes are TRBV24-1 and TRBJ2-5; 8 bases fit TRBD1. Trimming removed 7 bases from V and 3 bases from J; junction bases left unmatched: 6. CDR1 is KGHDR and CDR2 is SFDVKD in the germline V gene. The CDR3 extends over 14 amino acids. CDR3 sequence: CATSPGTGKETQYF. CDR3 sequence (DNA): TGTGCCACCAGCCCCGGGACAGGTAAAGAGACCCAGTACTTC.